Described below is a single T cell receptor beta chain sequence and its context. The antigen is unknown. The record originates from a study of cytomegalovirus exposure and HLA in healthy donors. Study findings and constraints: Later, an analysis showed that TCR beta chains associated with HLA were more clonally expanded than others that were equally common. Sequencing depth roughly uniform across donors was assumed in presence/absence analyses. Sequencing had likely introduced a cluster of highly shared sequence variants as an artifact.

Germline loops: CDR1 SGHTA, CDR2 FQGNSA. The CDR3 contains 14 residues. V dropped 1 base and J dropped 5 bases, with 11 bases sitting between them. The PCR used 60 Vbeta and 13 Jbeta primers. Here immunoSEQ multiplex PCR was the method, and the copy in TCRdb shows in-frame clones only, minus some. The sample holds 150,000 to 200,000 clones, 84% seen once. The TCR sequence derives from a girl aged 10-17 years in good health and CMV-seropositive. Material: PBMCs. This rearrangement joins TRBV7-2 to TRBJ2-5; a possible D gene is TRBD2 (6 bases). The CDR3 is CASSLVRGKETQYF. The CDR3 DNA sequence: TGTGCCAGCAGCTTAGTTCGGGGGAAGGAGACCCAGTACTTC.